Detailed here is one T cell receptor beta chain. This sample is part of a study of blood T cell repertoires in COVID-19. Profiled with immunoSEQ multiplex PCR; TCRdb holds only in-frame clones, not every one. The top ten clones hold more than 1% of a sample with about 160,000 clones, 70% to 90% of them seen once. The CDR3 length is 11 residues. The germline V gene encodes CDR1 DFQATT and CDR2 SNEGSKA (reference sequence). The junction had 3 bases not matched to a gene; V was cut back by 8 bases and J by 4 bases. The sample comprised peripheral blood. The TCR was taken from a middle-aged man with acute or convalescent COVID-19. The chain has TRBV20-1 and TRBJ1-2; 8 bases are a match to TRBD1. The CDR3 DNA is TGCAGTAAGGACAGGGCCTATGGCTACACCTTC. It yields the protein CSKDRAYGYTF.